Here is one T cell receptor (beta chain) with its context. The record originates from a study of blood T cell repertoires in COVID-19. Whole-study context: Acute and convalescent COVID-19 specimens originated in the United States, Italy and Spain.

Participants were aged 18 to 89 years from some 24 US areas. Donors were grouped by their self-reported clinical history. Within 2 weeks of study entry, exposed participants had contacted a PCR-confirmed or clinician-diagnosed COVID-19 case. Sequencing used immunoSEQ multiplex PCR; TCRdb keeps in-frame clones, though not all of them. This sample has hundreds of thousands of clones, with 82% found just once. CDR1 and CDR2 (germline): SGHNT, YYREEE (reference sequence). V lost 1 base to trimming and J lost 7 bases, with 8 bases between them. There are 13 residues in the CDR3. The clonotype originates from a man aged 35-49 years who had been exposed to COVID-19. Material for sequencing was PBMCs or T cells enriched from blood (not recorded which). This chain links TRBV5-4 with TRBJ2-2; D uncertain. CDR3 in amino acids: CASSLLNGGELFF. CDR3 DNA: TGTGCCAGCAGCTTGTTAAACGGCGGGGAGCTGTTTTTT. Filled out from reference TRBV5-4 and TRBJ2-2, the complete variable domain reads ETGVTQSPTHLIKTRGQQVTLRCSSQSGHNTVSWYQQALGQGPQFIFQYYREEENGRGNFPPRFSGLQFPNYSSELNVNALELDDSALYLCASSLLNGGELFFGEGSRLTVL.